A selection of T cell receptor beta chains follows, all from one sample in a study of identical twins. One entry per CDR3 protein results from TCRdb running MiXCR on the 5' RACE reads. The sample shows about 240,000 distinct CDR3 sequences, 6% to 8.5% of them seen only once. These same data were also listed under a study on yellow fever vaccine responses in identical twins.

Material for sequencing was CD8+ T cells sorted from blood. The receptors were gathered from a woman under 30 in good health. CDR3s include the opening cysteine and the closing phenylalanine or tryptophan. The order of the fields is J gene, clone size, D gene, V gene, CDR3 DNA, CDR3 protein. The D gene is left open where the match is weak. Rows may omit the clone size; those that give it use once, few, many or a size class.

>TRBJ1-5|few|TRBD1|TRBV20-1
TGCAGTGCTAGAGATCTCGGACAGGGGGATTATCAGCCCCAGCATTTT
CSARDLGQGDYQPQHF
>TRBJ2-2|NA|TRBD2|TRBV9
TGTGCCAGCAGCCCCCGGACTAGCGGGGGGCCTGTGACCGGGGAGCTGTTTTTT
CASSPRTSGGPVTGELFF
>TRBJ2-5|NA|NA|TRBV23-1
TGCGCCAGCAGTCACGGACACGAAAATATTTTCCAAGAGACCCAGTACTTC
CASSHGHENIFQETQYF
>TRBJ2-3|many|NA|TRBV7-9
TGTGCCAGCAGCTTATATTTGGATACGCAGTATTTT
CASSLYLDTQYF
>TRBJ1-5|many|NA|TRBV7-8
TGTGCCAGCAGTCAACGGGACCCCAATCAGCCCCAGCATTTT
CASSQRDPNQPQHF
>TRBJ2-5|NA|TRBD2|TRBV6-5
TGTGCCAGCAGTTTTCAGCTAGCGGGATACGGTGAGACCCAGTACTTC
CASSFQLAGYGETQYF
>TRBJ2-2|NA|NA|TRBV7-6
TGTGCCAGCAGCTTAACGGGAGTTGCGAACACCGGGGAGCTGTTTTTT
CASSLTGVANTGELFF
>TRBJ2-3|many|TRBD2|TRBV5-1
TGCGCCAGCAGCCCCGGACTAGCGGGCTCCACAGATACGCAGTATTTT
CASSPGLAGSTDTQYF
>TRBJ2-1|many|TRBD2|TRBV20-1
TGCAGCGCTAGCGGGAGCTCCTACAATGAGCAGTTCTTC
CSASGSSYNEQFF
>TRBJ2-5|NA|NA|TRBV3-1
TGTGCCAGCAGCCAAGAGTCTACTTTCGGAAAAGAGACCCAGTACTTC
CASSQESTFGKETQYF
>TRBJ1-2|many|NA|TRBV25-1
TGTGCCAGCAACACAGGGTTTGGCTACACCTTC
CASNTGFGYTF
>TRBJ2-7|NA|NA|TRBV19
TGTGCCAGTAGTATGGACTCTTTTCCTTCCTCCTACGAGCAGTACTTC
CASSMDSFPSSYEQYF
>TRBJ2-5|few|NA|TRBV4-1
TGCGCCAGCAGCCAAGACCCCGCGGGGGAGACCCAGTACTTC
CASSQDPAGETQYF
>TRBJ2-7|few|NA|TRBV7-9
TGTGCCAGCAGCTTAGAACAGGGCGTTCTCTCCTACGAGCAGTACTTC
CASSLEQGVLSYEQYF
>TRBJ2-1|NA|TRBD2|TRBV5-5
TGTGCCAGCAGCTTGGCGAGTAGCGGGAGGCGCTACAATGAGCAGTTCTTC
CASSLASSGRRYNEQFF
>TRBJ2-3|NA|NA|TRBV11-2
TGTGCCAGCAGCTTAGTTGACGTTGGTCGGTTGGCAGGACCGACCACAGATACGCAGTATTTT
CASSLVDVGRLAGPTTDTQYF
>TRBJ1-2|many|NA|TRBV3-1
TGTGCCAGCAGCCAAGAAGGGGCTGGCTACACCTTC
CASSQEGAGYTF
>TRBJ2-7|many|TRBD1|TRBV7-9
TGTGCCAGCAGCCCGGGACAGGGTGCCGAGCAGTACTTC
CASSPGQGAEQYF
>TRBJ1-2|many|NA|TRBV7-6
TGTGCCAGCAGCTCTTCCTCGACAGGTGGCTACACCTTC
CASSSSSTGGYTF
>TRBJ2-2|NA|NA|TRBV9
TGTGCCAGCAGCGTATGGGACTTGAACACCGGGGAGCTGTTTTTT
CASSVWDLNTGELFF
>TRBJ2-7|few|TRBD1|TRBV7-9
TGTGCCAGCAGCCACAATACAGGGGTAGGATACGAGCAGTACTTC
CASSHNTGVGYEQYF
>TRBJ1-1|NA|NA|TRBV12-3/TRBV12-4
TGTGCCAGCAGTCGTACGAAGATAGTGAACACTGAAGCTTTCTTT
CASSRTKIVNTEAFF
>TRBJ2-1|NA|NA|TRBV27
TGTGCCAGCAGTTTACGTCGAGGGAGGAATGAGCAGTTCTTC
CASSLRRGRNEQFF
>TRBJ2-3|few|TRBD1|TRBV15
TGTGCCACCAGCAGAGGACAGGGGGCAGCAGATACGCAGTATTTT
CATSRGQGAADTQYF
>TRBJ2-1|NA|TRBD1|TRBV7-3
TGTGCCAGCAGCTTACCTAGGGACAGGGGTAGTGACAATGAGCAGTTCTTC
CASSLPRDRGSDNEQFF
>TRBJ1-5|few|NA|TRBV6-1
TGTGCCAGCAGACGCCGGGACACGCATCAGCCCCAGCATTTT
CASRRRDTHQPQHF
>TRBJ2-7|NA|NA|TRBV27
TGTGCCAGCAGAAACCGCGACTCTCCCTGGGGGGAGCAGTACTTC
CASRNRDSPWGEQYF